Detailed here is one TCR beta chain. Libraries were prepared by immunoSEQ multiplex PCR; TCRdb keeps only in-frame clonotypes and omits some of them. This sample has 100,000 to 150,000 clones, with 70% to 90% found just once. This sample is drawn from a study of T cell responses to AZD1222 COVID-19 vaccine. Germline CDR1 and CDR2: MNHEY and SVGEGT. V was shortened by 4 bases and J by 9 bases, with 7 bases between the two germline ends. This CDR3 contains 11 residues. This TCR was sampled from an adult in good health. Source: peripheral blood, taken on day 0 of AZD1222 vaccination. This chain joins TRBV6-2 or TRBV6-3 and TRBJ2-4; D is ambiguous. The CDR3 DNA reads as TGTGCCAGCAGTTCAAGAAGCATTCAGTACTTC. As protein: CASSSRSIQYF.